This TCR beta chain was captured by sequencing in a study of response to subunit inactivated influenza vaccine. V was cut by 5 bases and J by 2 bases, with 20 bases left in between. The CDR3 is 16 amino acids. The germline CDR1 and CDR2 sequences are SGHKS and YYEKEE (reference sequence). TCRdb fed the RT-PCR reads into MiXCR, producing one record per CDR3 protein. The sample yields approximately 250,000 distinct CDR3 sequences, more than 9% seen once. This clonotype was picked up a small number of times. The chain links TRBV5-5 to TRBJ2-7; D unresolved. Sequenced here: non-naive T cells sorted from PBMCs, sampled 14 to 15 days before vaccination. This sequence originates from a man aged 45-65 years who received an inactivated influenza vaccine. The chain's CDR3 is CASRRALETVAYEQYF. In nucleotides, the CDR3 is TGTGCCAGCAGACGCGCGCTTGAAACAGTTGCCTACGAGCAGTACTTC.